Following are 12 T cell receptor beta chains from one sample sequenced in a study of blood T cell repertoires in COVID-19. Only in-frame clones appear in the TCRdb table, and some are missing; sequencing was by immunoSEQ multiplex PCR. The repertoire holds about 91,000 clones, with roughly 85% as singletons. Sample: peripheral blood. These receptors all come from a man in his 70s with acute or convalescent COVID-19.

As DNA, the CDR3 is TGTGCCAGTACCTATACATTGGAGCTTTATAATTCACCCCTCCACTTT. Translating it yields CASTYTLELYNSPLHF. The chain joins TRBV19 to TRBJ1-6; the D is unclear. The ends were cut back, 7 bases at V and 4 bases at J, with 17 bases in the middle. The germline V gene has CDR1 LNHDA and CDR2 SQIVND (reference sequence). The CDR3 is made up of 16 amino acids.

The chain links TRBV29-1 to TRBJ2-5, with a tentative D call TRBD2 (7 bases). CDR1 and CDR2 (germline): SQVTM, ANQGSEA. The CDR3 totals 15 residues. Deletions cut 1 base from V and 2 bases from J, with 14 bases between. This chain's CDR3 is CSVEGGGPGQETQYF. The CDR3 region has the DNA TGCAGCGTTGAAGGGGGGGGCCCCGGGCAAGAGACCCAGTACTTC.

In its sample, this clone ranks as medium-sized (0.01 to 0.1%). This rearrangement joins TRBV2 to TRBJ1-2, with D unresolved. Germline lookup yields CDR1 SNHLY and CDR2 FYNNEI. V was clipped by 7 bases and J by 4 bases, with 19 bases between them. CDR3 length equals 15 residues. CDR3: CASNSGDLGIYGYTF. The CDR3 bases are TGTGCCAGCAACAGTGGCGATCTGGGTATCTATGGCTACACCTTC.

This clone was picked up a small number of times. The chain links TRBV4-1 to TRBJ2-1; 8 bases align to TRBD2. The length of the CDR3 is 16 residues. The junction had 3 bases not matched to a gene; V was cut back by 0 bases and J by 2 bases. Germline CDR1 and CDR2: MGHRA and YSYEKL. CDR3 DNA sequence: TGCGCCAGCAGCCAAGAAGACGGGGGGGCCTACAATGAGCAGTTCTTC. As protein: CASSQEDGGAYNEQFF.

This chain uses TRBV18 with TRBJ1-2, with 8 bases matching TRBD1. The germline gives CDR1 KGHSH, CDR2 LQKENI. Losses at the gene ends were 2 bases for V and 2 bases for J; bases not matched to a gene: 7. The CDR3 has 16 amino acids. Here the CDR3 reads CASSPGRGTGNYGYTF. CDR3 DNA sequence: TGTGCCAGCTCACCAGGACGCGGGACAGGAAACTATGGCTACACCTTC.

This CDR3 reads CASSDRTVGNTEAFF. Here the CDR3 DNA reads TGTGCCAGCAGCGACAGGACTGTGGGGAACACTGAAGCTTTCTTT. The chain uses TRBV27 and TRBJ1-1, with D possibly being TRBD1 (6 bases). Trimming took off 6 bases at V and 1 base at J, with 15 bases between the two ends. The CDR3 loop spans 15 amino acids. CDR1 is MNHEY, CDR2 SMNVEV, per germline (reference sequence).

This chain joins TRBV3-1 (or the pseudogene TRBV3-2) and TRBJ2-3; 12 bases map to TRBD2. CDR1 is LGHDT and CDR2 is YNNKEL in the germline V gene (reference sequence). J gave up 4 bases and V 4 bases, and 12 bases lay outside the gene matches. The CDR3 is 18 amino acids. DNA of the CDR3: TGTGCCAGCAGCCGGCTAGCGGGGGGGCTGGTGGGCCCAGATACGCAGTATTTT. Amino acid sequence: CASSRLAGGLVGPDTQYF.

This chain connects TRBV19 to TRBJ2-1, with TRBD2 matching 13 bases. V gave up 2 bases and J gave up 6 bases; unmatched junction bases: 7. The CDR3 is 17 residues long. Germline CDR1 reads LNHDA; CDR2 reads SQIVND (reference sequence). Written as DNA, the CDR3 is TGTGCCAGTAGTATACTACTAGCGGGGGGGCGAATCAATGAGCAGTTCTTC. The encoded protein is CASSILLAGGRINEQFF. The full variable domain, with the rest looked up from reference TRBV19 and TRBJ2-1, is DGGITQSPKYLFRKEGQNVTLSCEQNLNHDAMYWYRQDPGQGLRLIYYSQIVNDFQKGDIAEGYSVSREKKESFPLTVTSAQKNPTAFYLCASSILLAGGRINEQFFGPGTRLTVL.

Only one count was recorded for this clone. V gene TRBV28 combines with J gene TRBJ2-2, with 8 bases fitting TRBD1. Losses at the gene ends were 5 bases for V and 0 bases for J; bases not matched to a gene: 5. In germline, CDR1 is MDHEN, CDR2 SYDVKM. The CDR3 totals 16 residues. CDR3 coding DNA: TGTGCCAGCAGTCGAACAGGGGGATCGAACACCGGGGAGCTGTTTTTT. Translated, it gives CASSRTGGSNTGELFF.

This clone was observed a few times. The chain carries TRBV19 and TRBJ1-5; 8 nucleotides match TRBD1. Looked up from germline, CDR1 is LNHDA and CDR2 is SQIVND (reference sequence). V was clipped by 6 bases and J by 6 bases; unmatched bases: 10. The CDR3 covers 15 residues. The CDR3 is CASSRGQGWGQPQHF. The CDR3 nucleotides read TGTGCCAGTAGCCGTGGACAGGGATGGGGTCAGCCCCAGCATTTT.

The sample holds a few counts of this clone. This chain joins TRBV5-1 and TRBJ1-1, with D unresolved. Between the trimmed V and J ends, which lost 9 bases and 1 base, there was a span of 10 bases. The germline gives CDR1 SGHRS, CDR2 YFSETQ. This CDR3 is built from 12 residues. The CDR3 sequence: CATPVGNTEAFF. For the CDR3, the DNA is TGCGCCACCCCGGTCGGGAACACTGAAGCTTTCTTT.

This sequence joins TRBV9 and TRBJ1-2; D remains ambiguous. Germline V lookup: CDR1 SGDLS, CDR2 YYNGEE. The CDR3 consists of 12 residues. V was shortened by 3 bases and J by 4 bases, with 7 bases between the two germline ends. This chain's CDR3 is CASSAGSYGYTF. For the CDR3, the DNA is TGTGCCAGCAGCGCAGGATCCTATGGCTACACCTTC.